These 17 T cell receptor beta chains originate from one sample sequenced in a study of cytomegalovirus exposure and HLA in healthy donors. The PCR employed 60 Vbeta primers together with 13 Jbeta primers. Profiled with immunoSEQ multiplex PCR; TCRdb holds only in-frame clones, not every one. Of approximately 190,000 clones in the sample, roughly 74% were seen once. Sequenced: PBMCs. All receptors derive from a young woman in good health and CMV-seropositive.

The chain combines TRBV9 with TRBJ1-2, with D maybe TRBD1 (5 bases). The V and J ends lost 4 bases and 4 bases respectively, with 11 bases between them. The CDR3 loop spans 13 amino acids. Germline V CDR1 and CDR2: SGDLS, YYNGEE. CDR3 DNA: TGTGCCAGCAGCCTCCGGGACTCCTATGGCTACACCTTC. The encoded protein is CASSLRDSYGYTF. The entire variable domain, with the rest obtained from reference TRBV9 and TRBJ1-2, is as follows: DSGVTQTPKHLITATGQRVTLRCSPRSGDLSVYWYQQSLDQGLQFLIQYYNGEERAKGNILERFSAQQFPDLHSELNLSSLELGDSALYFCASSLRDSYGYTFGSGTRLTVV.

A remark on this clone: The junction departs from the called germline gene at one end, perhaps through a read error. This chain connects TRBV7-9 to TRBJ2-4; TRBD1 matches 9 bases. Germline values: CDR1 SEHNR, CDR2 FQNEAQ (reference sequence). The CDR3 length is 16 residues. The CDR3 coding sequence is TGTTCCAGCAGCTCCCGGGACAGGGAAGCCAAAAACATTCAGTACTTC. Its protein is CSSSSRDREAKNIQYF.

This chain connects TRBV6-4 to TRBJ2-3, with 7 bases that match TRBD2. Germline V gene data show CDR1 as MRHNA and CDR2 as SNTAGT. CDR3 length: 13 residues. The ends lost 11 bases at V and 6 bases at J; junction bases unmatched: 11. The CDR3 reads CARGDNRPDTQYF. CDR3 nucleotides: TGTGCCCGGGGGGATAACCGCCCGGATACGCAGTATTTT.

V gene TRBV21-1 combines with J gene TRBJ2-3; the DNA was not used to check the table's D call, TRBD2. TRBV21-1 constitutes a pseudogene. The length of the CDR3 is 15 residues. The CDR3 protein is CASSGGDRNTDTQYF. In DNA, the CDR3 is TGTGCCAGCAGCGGGGGGGACCGTAACACAGATACGCAGTATTTT.

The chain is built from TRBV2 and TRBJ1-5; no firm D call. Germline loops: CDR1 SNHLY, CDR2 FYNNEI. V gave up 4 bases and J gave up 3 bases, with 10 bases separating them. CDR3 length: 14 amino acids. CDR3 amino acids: CASSAGRNNQPQHF. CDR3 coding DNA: TGTGCCAGCAGTGCTGGGCGCAACAATCAGCCCCAGCATTTT.

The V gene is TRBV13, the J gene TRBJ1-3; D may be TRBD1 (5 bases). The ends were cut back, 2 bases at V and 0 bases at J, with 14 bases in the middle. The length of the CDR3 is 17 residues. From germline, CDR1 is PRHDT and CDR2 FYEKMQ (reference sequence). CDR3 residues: CASSLRGGSGSGNTIYF. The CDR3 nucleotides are TGTGCCAGCAGCTTAAGGGGCGGGAGCGGCTCTGGAAACACCATATATTTT.

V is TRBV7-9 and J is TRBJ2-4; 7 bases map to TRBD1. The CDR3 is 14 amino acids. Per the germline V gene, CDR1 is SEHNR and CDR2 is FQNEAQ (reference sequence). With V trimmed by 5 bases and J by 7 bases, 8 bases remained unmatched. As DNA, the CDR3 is TGTGCCAGCAGCCCTCCAGGGGGTGTGAACATTCAGTACTTC. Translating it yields CASSPPGGVNIQYF.

The CDR3 DNA sequence: TGTGCCAGCAGCGTAGCTCCTAGCGGGAGTGGGTATACGCAGTATTTT. Residues: CASSVAPSGSGYTQYF. The chain uses TRBV9 and TRBJ2-3; 10 nucleotides line up with TRBD2. The CDR3 has 16 residues. CDR1 and CDR2 from the germline V gene are SGDLS and YYNGEE. The V and J ends lost 0 bases and 7 bases, in that order; junction bases with no gene match: 8.

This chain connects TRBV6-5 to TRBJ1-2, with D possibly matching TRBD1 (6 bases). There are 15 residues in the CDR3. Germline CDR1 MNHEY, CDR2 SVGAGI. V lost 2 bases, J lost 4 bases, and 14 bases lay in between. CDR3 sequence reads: CASSYMGTSSYGYTF. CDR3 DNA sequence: TGTGCCAGCAGTTACATGGGGACATCCAGCTATGGCTACACCTTC.

The CDR3 DNA reads TGTGCCAGCAGTTTAAAGGCAGGGGGATTCAGCTCTGGGGCCAACGTCCTGACTTTC. This gives the protein CASSLKAGGFSSGANVLTF. The chain has TRBV27 and TRBJ2-6, with TRBD1 matching 7 bases. The CDR3 contains 19 residues. Germline CDR1 and CDR2: MNHEY and SMNVEV (reference sequence). V shed 2 bases, J shed 0 bases, and the junction held 10 bases outside the gene matches.

The CDR3 loop reads CASSFKEKQFF. DNA for the CDR3: TGTGCCAGCAGCTTTAAAGAGAAGCAGTTCTTC. The gene calls are TRBV5-4 and TRBJ2-1; D call uncertain. Germline V gives CDR1 SGHNT, CDR2 YYREEE (reference sequence). The CDR3 covers 11 residues. V lost 2 bases and J lost 11, with 8 bases in between.

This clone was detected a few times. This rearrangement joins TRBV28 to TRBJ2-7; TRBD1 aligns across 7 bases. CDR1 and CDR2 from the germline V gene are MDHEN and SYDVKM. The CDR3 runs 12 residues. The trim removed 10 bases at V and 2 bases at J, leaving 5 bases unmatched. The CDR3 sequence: CATRQGTYEQYF. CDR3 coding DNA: TGTGCCACCAGACAGGGAACCTACGAGCAGTACTTC.

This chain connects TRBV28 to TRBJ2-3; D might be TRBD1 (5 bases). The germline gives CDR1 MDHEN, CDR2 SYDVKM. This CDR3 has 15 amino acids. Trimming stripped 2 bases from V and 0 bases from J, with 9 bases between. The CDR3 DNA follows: TGTGCCAGCAGTTTACAGGGCCTTAGCACAGATACGCAGTATTTT. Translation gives CASSLQGLSTDTQYF.

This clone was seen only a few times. This chain's CDR3 is CASSHGGGGYNEQFF. CDR3 sequence (DNA): TGTGCCAGCAGTCATGGGGGCGGGGGCTACAATGAGCAGTTCTTC. This rearrangement joins TRBV6-4 to TRBJ2-1, with a tentative D call TRBD2 (7 bases). This CDR3 contains 15 residues. Looked up from germline, CDR1 is MRHNA and CDR2 is SNTAGT. V lost 5 bases to trimming and J lost 3 bases, with 14 bases between them.

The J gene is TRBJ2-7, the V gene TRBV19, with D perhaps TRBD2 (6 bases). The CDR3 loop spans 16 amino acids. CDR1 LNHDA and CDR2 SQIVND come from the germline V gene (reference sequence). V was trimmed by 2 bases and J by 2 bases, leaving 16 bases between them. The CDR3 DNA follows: TGTGCCAGTAGTATATATTCGGGGGATGGAGCCTACGAGCAGTACTTC. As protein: CASSIYSGDGAYEQYF.

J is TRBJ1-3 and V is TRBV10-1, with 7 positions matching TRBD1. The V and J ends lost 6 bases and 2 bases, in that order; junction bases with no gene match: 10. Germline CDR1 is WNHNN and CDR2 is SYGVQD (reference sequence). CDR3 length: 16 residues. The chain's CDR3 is CASREKEGAAGNTIYF. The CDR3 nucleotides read TGCGCCAGCAGGGAGAAGGAGGGGGCGGCTGGAAACACCATATATTTT.

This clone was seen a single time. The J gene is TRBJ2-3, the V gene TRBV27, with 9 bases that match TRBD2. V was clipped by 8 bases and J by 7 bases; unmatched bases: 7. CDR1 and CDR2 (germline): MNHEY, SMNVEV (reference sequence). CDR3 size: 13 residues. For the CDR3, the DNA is TGTGCCAGCTCTAGCGGGATTAAGTATACGCAGTATTTT. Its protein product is CASSSGIKYTQYF.